This T cell receptor (beta chain) was sequenced during a study of T cell repertoires in cytomegalovirus infection. TCRdb ran MiXCR on the reads and lists one entry per CDR3 protein. This sample has 110,000 or so distinct CDR3 sequences, with around 30% found just once. The CDR3 length is 15 residues. With 1 base removed from V and 1 base from J, the gap between germline ends came to 10 bases. Germline V lookup: CDR1 SGHVS, CDR2 FNYEAQ. This clonotype has a count of ten or more. Its target is not known. Sequencing used CD8+ T cells from cultured PBMCs, obtained from culture after CMV antigen stimulation. The receptor's source is a human donor in good health (CMV status not recorded). Some clones in this sample may be carry-over from other donors' samples. This chain uses TRBV7-6 with TRBJ1-1; D gene unclear. DNA for the CDR3: TGTGCCAGCAGCTTAGGTTTTGGCCCGAACACTGAAGCTTTCTTT. Amino acid sequence: CASSLGFGPNTEAFF. Variable domain in full (rest from reference TRBV7-6 and TRBJ1-1): GAGVSQSPRYKVTKRGQDVALRCDPISGHVSLYWYRQALGQGPEFLTYFNYEAQQDKSGLPNDRFSAERPEGSISTLTIQRTEQRDSAMYRCASSLGFGPNTEAFFGQGTRLTVV.